This T cell receptor beta chain was captured by sequencing in a study of cytomegalovirus exposure and HLA in healthy donors. Regarding the study as a whole: Researchers catalogued 150 or so TCR beta chains as cytomegalovirus-associated.

The CDR3 length is 14 residues. Germline values: CDR1 MNHEY, CDR2 SVGAGI. Unmatched junction bases numbered 3, after V lost 0 bases and J lost 8 bases. A multiplex PCR was run with 60 Vbeta primers and 13 Jbeta primers. The assay was immunoSEQ multiplex PCR, and TCRdb's table has in-frame clones only and misses some. The table includes 160,000 or so clones, 65% to 85% detected once. Comment on this clone: Antigen: not known.

This TCR was recovered from a woman in her late teens or twenties in good health and CMV-seronegative. Sequenced sample: PBMCs. The rearrangement links TRBV6-5 to TRBJ2-1; 8 nucleotides align to TRBD1. The CDR3 loop reads CASSYSTGDDEQFF. As DNA, the CDR3 is TGTGCCAGCAGTTACTCGACAGGGGACGATGAGCAGTTCTTC.